The clone carrying this T cell receptor beta chain was counted ten times or more. Its antigen remains unknown. There are 14 residues in the CDR3. Germline V gene data show CDR1 as MDHEN and CDR2 as SYDVKM. The V end lost 6 bases, the J end lost 1 base, and 12 bases lay between the germline ends. Documented time point: persistent/refractory GD, antithyroid drugs over 5 years with positive TRAb. The TCR library was prepared using RNA isolated from PBMCs. Approximately 8.6-milliliter peripheral blood samples went into EDTA tubes. This specimen comes from a study of regulatory T cells in long-lasting Graves disease. Study-wide points: Few sampled subjects may have lowered accuracy. Favored gene segments in persistent disease were TRBV28, TRBJ1-2 and TRBJ2-5. The TCR repertoire of persistent Graves' patients was less diverse than that of newly diagnosed ones.

In building TCR beta libraries, iRepertoire HTBI primers were used together with Arm-PCR of CDR3 regions. TCRdb itself ran the multiplex PCR reads through MiXCR, one entry per CDR3 protein. The table has around 450,000 distinct CDR3 sequences, approximately 21% seen once. This sample comprised peripheral blood mononuclear cells (PBMCs), obtained when the disease was refractory, from a patient treated with antithyroid drugs. The genes are TRBV28 and TRBJ1-2; D uncertain. This clonotype was obtained from a female donor with Graves disease. CDR3 protein: CASSTPDGNYGYTF. The CDR3 coding sequence is TGTGCCAGCAGCACCCCGGACGGTAACTATGGCTACACCTTC.